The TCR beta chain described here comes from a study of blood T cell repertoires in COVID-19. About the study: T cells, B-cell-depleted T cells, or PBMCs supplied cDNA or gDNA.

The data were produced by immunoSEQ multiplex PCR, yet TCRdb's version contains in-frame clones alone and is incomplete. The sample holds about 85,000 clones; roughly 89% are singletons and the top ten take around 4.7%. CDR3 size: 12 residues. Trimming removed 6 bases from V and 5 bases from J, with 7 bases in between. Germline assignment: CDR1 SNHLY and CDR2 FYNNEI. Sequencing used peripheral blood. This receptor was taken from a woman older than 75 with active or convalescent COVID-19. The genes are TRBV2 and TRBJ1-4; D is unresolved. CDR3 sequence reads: CASRAQNEKLFF. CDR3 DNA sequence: TGTGCCAGCAGGGCCCAAAATGAAAAACTGTTTTTT. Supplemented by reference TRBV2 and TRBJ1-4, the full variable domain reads EPEVTQTPSHQVTQMGQEVILRCVPISNHLYFYWYRQILGQKVEFLVSFYNNEISEKSEIFDDQFSVERPDGSNFTLKIRSTKLEDSAMYFCASRAQNEKLFFGSGTQLSVL.